Presented here are 8 T cell receptor beta chains from one specimen sequenced in a study of identifying expanded T cells in peripheral blood. Produced via immunoSEQ multiplex PCR; TCRdb's table is partial and in-frame only. Seen here are around 90,000 clones, about 91% observed once, and the top ten hold roughly 4%. The sample taken for sequencing was blood. The receptors were gathered from a person aged 18 to 75 in good health.

The V gene is TRBV9, the J gene TRBJ1-2; no clear D. The CDR3 loop spans 17 amino acids. CDR1 and CDR2 (germline): SGDLS, YYNGEE. V was pared by 0 bases and J by 7 bases, with 22 bases between. This CDR3 is CASSVATSSRFGGGYTF. CDR3 sequence (DNA): TGTGCCAGCAGCGTAGCTACTTCTTCCCGATTCGGTGGTGGCTACACCTTC.

This clone was seen only once. Relative to the germline gene, one junction end is altered; a read error may explain this. J is TRBJ2-7 and V is TRBV5-1; 8 bases match TRBD1. The CDR3 is 11 residues long. CDR1 SGHRS and CDR2 YFSETQ come from the germline V gene. CDR3 protein: CASSLGQEWSF. In nucleotides, the CDR3 is TGCGCCAGCAGCCTGGGACAGGAATGGAGCTTC.

In the case of this clone: The sample holds other DNA sequences that translate to the same CDR3. The chain employs TRBV2 and TRBJ2-7; no clear D. Deletions cut 8 bases from V and 2 bases from J, with 7 bases between. Germline-derived CDR1 and CDR2 are SNHLY and FYNNEI. The CDR3 sequence is 11 residues long. The CDR3 coding sequence is TGTGCCAGCTCGGGTGCCTACGAGCAGTACTTC. Translating gives CASSGAYEQYF.

About this clone: An end of the junction does not agree with germline; a read error may underlie this. The chain couples TRBV5-4 to TRBJ2-7; 8 bases are shared with TRBD1. The CDR3 consists of 10 residues. CDR1 and CDR2 (germline): SGHNT, YYREEE (reference sequence). The CDR3 coding sequence is TGTGCCAGCAGCCACCGGGACAGGAGCTTC. Encoded protein: CASSHRDRSF.

The rearrangement uses TRBV19 and TRBJ2-1, with D possibly being TRBD2 (6 bases). CDR1 is LNHDA, CDR2 SQIVND, per germline (reference sequence). The V and J ends lost 7 bases and 0 bases respectively, with 13 bases between them. CDR3 size: 15 residues. The CDR3 spells CASTSVGSSYNEQFF. CDR3 coding DNA: TGTGCCAGTACTAGCGTAGGGAGCTCCTACAATGAGCAGTTCTTC.

CDR3 sequence reads: CASRMTDSGNTIYF. The CDR3 DNA is TGTGCCAGCAGGATGACAGACTCTGGAAACACCATATATTTT. J is TRBJ1-3 and V is TRBV28; D might be TRBD1 (5 bases). V lost 6 bases to trimming and J lost 0 bases, with 9 bases between them. CDR1 is MDHEN, CDR2 SYDVKM, per germline. The CDR3 runs 14 residues.

This sequence joins TRBV14 and TRBJ2-2; 7 bases agree with TRBD1. The CDR3 is 14 amino acids. V shed 5 bases and J 2 bases; nucleotides not matched to a gene: 2. Germline V CDR1 and CDR2: SGHDN, FVKESK. The CDR3 DNA follows: TGTGCCAGCAGCGCAGGGGGAAACACCGGGGAGCTGTTTTTT. Translation: CASSAGGNTGELFF.

The rearrangement joins TRBV9 to TRBJ2-7; weak D call: TRBD2 (6 bases). Germline V gene sequence: CDR1 SGDLS, CDR2 YYNGEE. This CDR3 region has 13 residues. The V end was cut by 3 bases, the J end by 6 bases, with 13 bases between. DNA for the CDR3: TGTGCCAGCAGCGATGCGGGACTCGTCGAGCAGTACTTC. Protein sequence: CASSDAGLVEQYF.